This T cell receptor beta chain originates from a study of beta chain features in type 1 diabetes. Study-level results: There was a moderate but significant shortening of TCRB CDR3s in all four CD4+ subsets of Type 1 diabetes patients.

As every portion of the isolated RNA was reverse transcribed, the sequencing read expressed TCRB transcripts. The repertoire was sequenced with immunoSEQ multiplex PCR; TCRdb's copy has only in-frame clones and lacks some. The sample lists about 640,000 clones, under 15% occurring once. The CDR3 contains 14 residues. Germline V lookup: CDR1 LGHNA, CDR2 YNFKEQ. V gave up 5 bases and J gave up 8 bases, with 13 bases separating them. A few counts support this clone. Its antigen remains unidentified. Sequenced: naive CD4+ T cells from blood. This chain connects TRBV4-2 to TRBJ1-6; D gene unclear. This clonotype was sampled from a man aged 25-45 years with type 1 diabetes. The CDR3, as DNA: TGTGCCAGCAGCTTTGGATATGACCATTCACCCCTCCACTTT. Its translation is CASSFGYDHSPLHF.